The present entry profiles one T cell receptor (beta chain) with its context. These data are taken from a study of blood T cell repertoires in COVID-19. Study-wide context: The United States, Italy and Spain supplied acute and convalescent COVID-19 samples.

Germline values: CDR1 LGHNA, CDR2 YNFKEQ. Trimming took 0 bases from V and 8 from J, leaving 7 bases between them. The CDR3 runs 12 residues. Per the study methods: The assay estimated nucleated cells by amplifying reference gene primers. The protocol was immunoSEQ multiplex PCR, while the TCRdb copy is restricted to in-frame clones and leaves out a portion. The DNA gave D and trimming, while V, J and clone size come from that table. The table includes 250,000 to 300,000 clones, about 87% detected once. Specimen: peripheral blood. The V and J genes are TRBV4-2 and TRBJ1-2; perhaps TRBD1 as D (6 bases). The receptor was isolated from a woman aged 45-65 years with COVID-19, enrolled during active disease. The CDR3: CASSQDDRGYTF. In nucleotides, the CDR3 is TGTGCCAGCAGCCAAGACGACAGGGGCTACACCTTC.